This T cell receptor (beta chain) emerged from a study of CD8 T cells in ankylosing spondylitis. TCRdb reanalysed the 5' RACE reads using MiXCR and keeps one entry per CDR3 protein. The data show 500,000 or so distinct CDR3 sequences, about 5.2% seen once. Regarding this clonotype: Its target is unknown.

Study-level results: What appeared characteristic of ankylosing spondylitis blood was a TCR beta motif of fewer than ten highly homologous variants. Existing reports had already noted some motif variants in reactive arthritis synovial fluid and blood. Disease-linked clones displayed a CD8+ phenotype and appeared relatively rarely in peripheral blood.

Sequencing used blood, either unsorted or a sorted T cell fraction (not recorded which). The source of this sequence is a male donor with ankylosing spondylitis.

In nucleotides, the CDR3 is TGCAGCGTTGACATGGCCTCCTCTTACAATGAGCAGTTCTTC. Translated: CSVDMASSYNEQFF. V and J are TRBV29-1 and TRBJ2-1; D remains unclear. V lost 3 bases and J 4 bases, leaving 13 bases between the germline ends. This CDR3 has 14 amino acids. Per germline, CDR1 SQVTM and CDR2 ANQGSEA.